One sample yielded the 11 T cell receptor beta chains listed below, sequenced in a study of blood T cell repertoires in COVID-19. Using immunoSEQ multiplex PCR, the repertoire was profiled, and TCRdb retains in-frame clones only, with some absent. The table lists some 90,000 clones, about 89% of them singletons. Sequenced input: peripheral blood. Receptor source: a man aged 50 to 60 with COVID-19, enrolled during active disease.

The chain uses TRBV6-5 and TRBJ2-7, with a weak D call TRBD1 (6 bases). The CDR3 loop spans 13 amino acids. Germline V lookup: CDR1 MNHEY, CDR2 SVGAGI. V lost 2 bases, J lost 6 bases, and 11 bases lay in between. The CDR3 DNA is TGTGCCAGCAGTTACGGGGCACAGGGCGAGCAGTACTTC. It is translated as CASSYGAQGEQYF.

This sequence joins TRBV7-9 and TRBJ1-3; possibly TRBD1 for D (5 bases). Germline lookup yields CDR1 SEHNR and CDR2 FQNEAQ (reference sequence). V lost 5 bases to trimming and J lost 4 bases, with 9 bases between them. This CDR3 has 13 amino acids. The CDR3 DNA reads as TGTGCCAGCAGCGTCTACAGGGGAAACACCATATATTTT. The encoded protein is CASSVYRGNTIYF.

V usage is TRBV6-5 and J usage is TRBJ2-7, with D perhaps matching TRBD1 (5 bases). Trimming took off 0 bases at V and 3 bases at J, with 15 bases between the two ends. Germline V gene sequence: CDR1 MNHEY, CDR2 SVGAGI. The CDR3 sequence is 16 residues long. The CDR3 nucleotides read TGTGCCAGCAGTTACTCGATCCGCAGACAGAACTACGAGCAGTACTTC. This gives the protein CASSYSIRRQNYEQYF.

This chain joins TRBV5-4 and TRBJ2-6; 10 nucleotides agree with TRBD1. The CDR3 runs 17 residues. The germline gives CDR1 SGHNT, CDR2 YYREEE (reference sequence). V gave up 4 bases and J gave up 1 base; unmatched junction bases: 5. The CDR3 DNA follows: TGTGCCAGCAGCGTGGACAGGGGGGCTTCTGGGGCCAACGTCCTGACTTTC. This gives the protein CASSVDRGASGANVLTF.

V and J are TRBV10-3 and TRBJ1-2; TRBD1 is a possible D gene (6 bases). There are 11 residues in the CDR3. Trimming pared 6 bases from V and 6 bases from J, leaving 8 bases between. Germline-derived CDR1 and CDR2 are ENHRY and SYGVKD. CDR3 sequence (DNA): TGTGCCATCAGCCCAGGGGATGGCTACACCTTC. Residues: CAISPGDGYTF.

This clone was observed a single time. J is TRBJ2-7 and V is TRBV28; maybe TRBD1 (6 bases). The CDR3 spans 13 residues. The germline gives CDR1 MDHEN, CDR2 SYDVKM. V was shortened by 2 bases and J by 2 bases, with 7 bases between the two germline ends. The CDR3 region is CASSLGGPYEQYF. In nucleotides, the CDR3 is TGTGCCAGCAGTTTAGGGGGCCCCTACGAGCAGTACTTC.

The J gene is TRBJ2-3, the V gene TRBV5-1; TRBD1 might be the D (5 bases). With 4 bases removed from V and 0 bases from J, the gap between germline ends came to 12 bases. The CDR3 spans 15 residues. The germline V gene has CDR1 SGHRS and CDR2 YFSETQ. The CDR3 is CASSVLTASTDTQYF. Here the CDR3 DNA reads TGCGCCAGCAGCGTGTTGACAGCTAGCACAGATACGCAGTATTTT. Full variable domain (remainder filled in from reference TRBV5-1 and TRBJ2-3): KAGVTQTPRYLIKTRGQQVTLSCSPISGHRSVSWYQQTPGQGLQFLFEYFSETQRNKGNFPGRFSGRQFSNSRSEMNVSTLELGDSALYLCASSVLTASTDTQYFGPGTRLTVL.

This chain joins TRBV24-1 and TRBJ1-1, with 7 nucleotides matching TRBD1. Germline V gene sequence: CDR1 KGHDR, CDR2 SFDVKD. CDR3 length equals 13 residues. V trimming: 7 bases; J trimming: 6 bases; junction bases outside the gene matches: 7. CDR3 region: CATSATTGSEAFF. CDR3 nucleotides: TGTGCCACCAGCGCTACGACAGGGTCTGAAGCTTTCTTT.

CDR3 residues: CAWSLGGETQYF. CDR3 in DNA: TGTGCCTGGAGCTTGGGGGGGGAGACCCAGTACTTC. The gene calls are TRBV30 and TRBJ2-5; 7 bases line up with TRBD2. This CDR3 comprises 12 residues. The J segment lost 5 bases and the V segment lost 3 bases, leaving 3 bases of the junction unmatched. Germline CDR1 and CDR2: GTSNPN and SVGIG (reference sequence).

The chain uses TRBV18 and TRBJ1-1; 10 bases agree with TRBD1. Looked up from germline, CDR1 is KGHSH and CDR2 is LQKENI. The CDR3 covers 17 residues. The junction had 7 bases not matched to a gene; V was cut back by 2 bases and J by 1 base. The CDR3 here is CASSPTTGGLRNTEAFF. CDR3 coding DNA: TGTGCCAGCTCACCAACGACAGGGGGCCTCAGGAACACTGAAGCTTTCTTT. Variable domain in full (rest from reference TRBV18 and TRBJ1-1): NAGVMQNPRHLVRRRGQEARLRCSPMKGHSHVYWYRQLPEEGLKFMVYLQKENIIDESGMPKERFSAEFPKEGPSILRIQQVVRGDSAAYFCASSPTTGGLRNTEAFFGQGTRLTVV.

This chain links TRBV7-8 with TRBJ1-2, with 7 bases identical to TRBD1. This CDR3 is built from 13 residues. CDR1 and CDR2 (germline): SGHVS, FQNEAQ. With V trimmed by 8 bases and J by 2 bases, 5 bases remained unmatched. CDR3 in amino acids: CASQDRSNYGYTF. Here the CDR3 DNA reads TGTGCCAGCCAGGACAGGTCAAACTATGGCTACACCTTC.